The source of this TCR beta chain is a study of shared clonotypes between healthy human individuals. Study conclusions and caveats: What rarefaction showed was incomplete sorted-subset sequencing despite large depth. With few donors, the genetic and exposure-history diversity represented was limited.

This clone was recorded once. Antigen unknown. Only in-frame clones appear in the TCRdb table, and some are missing; sequencing was by immunoSEQ multiplex PCR. In the table there are some 2 million clones, about 94% of which are singletons. V dropped 1 base and J dropped 2 bases, with 8 bases sitting between them. CDR1 LNHDA and CDR2 SQIVND come from the germline V gene (reference sequence). There are 15 residues in the CDR3. Selected positively for CCR7 and CD45RO-negative, naive CD8 cells excluded terminally differentiated effector memory CD45RA+ cells. Sequencing was carried out using naive CD8+ T cells sorted from blood. The sequence was obtained from a young man in good health. The chain recombines TRBV19 with TRBJ2-2, with D perhaps matching TRBD2 (5 bases). The CDR3: CASSIARTNTGELFF. In DNA, the CDR3 is TGTGCCAGTAGTATAGCTCGGACTAACACCGGGGAGCTGTTTTTT.